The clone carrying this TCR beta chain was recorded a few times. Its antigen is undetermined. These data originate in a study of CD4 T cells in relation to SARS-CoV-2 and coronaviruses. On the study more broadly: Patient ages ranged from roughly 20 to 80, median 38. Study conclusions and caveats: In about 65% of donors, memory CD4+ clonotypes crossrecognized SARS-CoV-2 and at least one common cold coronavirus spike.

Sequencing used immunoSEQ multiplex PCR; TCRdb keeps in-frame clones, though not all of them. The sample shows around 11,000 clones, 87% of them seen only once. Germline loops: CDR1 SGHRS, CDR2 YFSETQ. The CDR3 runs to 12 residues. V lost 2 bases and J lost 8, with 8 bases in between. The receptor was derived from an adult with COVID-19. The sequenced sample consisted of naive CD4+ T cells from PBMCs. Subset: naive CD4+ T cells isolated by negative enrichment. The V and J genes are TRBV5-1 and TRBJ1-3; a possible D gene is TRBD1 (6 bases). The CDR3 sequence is CASSLQGDTIYF. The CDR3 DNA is TGCGCCAGCAGCTTACAGGGAGACACCATATATTTT.